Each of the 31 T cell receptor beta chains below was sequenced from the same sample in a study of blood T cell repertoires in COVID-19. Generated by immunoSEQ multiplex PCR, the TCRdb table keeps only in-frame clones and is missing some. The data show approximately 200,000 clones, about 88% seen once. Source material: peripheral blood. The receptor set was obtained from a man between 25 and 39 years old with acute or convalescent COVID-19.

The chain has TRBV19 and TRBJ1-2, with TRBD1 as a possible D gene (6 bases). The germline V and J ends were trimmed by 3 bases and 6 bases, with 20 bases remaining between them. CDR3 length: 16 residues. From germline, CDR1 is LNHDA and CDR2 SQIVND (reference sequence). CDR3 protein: CASSMPSTGSKNGYTF. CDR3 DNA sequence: TGTGCCAGTAGTATGCCCTCCACAGGGTCTAAGAATGGCTACACCTTC. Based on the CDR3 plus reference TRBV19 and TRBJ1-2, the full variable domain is DGGITQSPKYLFRKEGQNVTLSCEQNLNHDAMYWYRQDPGQGLRLIYYSQIVNDFQKGDIAEGYSVSREKKESFPLTVTSAQKNPTAFYLCASSMPSTGSKNGYTFGSGTRLTVV.

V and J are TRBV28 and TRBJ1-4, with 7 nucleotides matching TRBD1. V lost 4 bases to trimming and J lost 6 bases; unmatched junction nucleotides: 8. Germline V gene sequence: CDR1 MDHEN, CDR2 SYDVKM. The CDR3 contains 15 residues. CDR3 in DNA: TGTGCCAGCAGTTCCCCCGGGACAGAGGATGAAAAACTGTTTTTT. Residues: CASSSPGTEDEKLFF.

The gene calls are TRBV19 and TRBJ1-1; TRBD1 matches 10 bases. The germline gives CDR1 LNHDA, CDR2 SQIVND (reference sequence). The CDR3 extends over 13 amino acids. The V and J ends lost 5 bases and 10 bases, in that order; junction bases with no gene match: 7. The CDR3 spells CASSGTRDRGAFF. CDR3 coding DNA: TGTGCCAGTAGTGGGACTCGGGACAGGGGAGCTTTCTTT.

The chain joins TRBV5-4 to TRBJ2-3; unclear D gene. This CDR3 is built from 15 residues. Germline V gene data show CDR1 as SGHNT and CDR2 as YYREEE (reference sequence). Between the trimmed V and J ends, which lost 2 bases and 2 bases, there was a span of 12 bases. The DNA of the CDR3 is TGTGCCAGCAGCTTTAGCCATGTATCCACAGATACGCAGTATTTT. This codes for CASSFSHVSTDTQYF.

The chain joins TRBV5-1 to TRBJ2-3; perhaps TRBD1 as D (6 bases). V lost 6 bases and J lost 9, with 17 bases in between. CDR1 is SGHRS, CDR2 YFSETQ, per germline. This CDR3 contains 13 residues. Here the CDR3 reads CASTREDSRTQYF. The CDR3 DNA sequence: TGCGCCAGCACCCGAGAGGACAGCAGGACGCAGTATTTT.

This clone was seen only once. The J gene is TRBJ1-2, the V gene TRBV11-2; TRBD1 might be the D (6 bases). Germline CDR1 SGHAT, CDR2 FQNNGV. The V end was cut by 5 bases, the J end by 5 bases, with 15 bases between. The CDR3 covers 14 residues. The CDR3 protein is CASSQRGGSYGYTF. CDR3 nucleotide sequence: TGTGCCAGCAGCCAAAGGGGGGGCAGTTATGGCTACACCTTC.

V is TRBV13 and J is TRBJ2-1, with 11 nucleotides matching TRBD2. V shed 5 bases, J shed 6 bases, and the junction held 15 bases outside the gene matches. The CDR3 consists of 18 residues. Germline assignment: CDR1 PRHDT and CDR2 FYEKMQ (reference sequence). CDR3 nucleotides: TGTGCCAGCAGCCCCTCGGTTGGTAGCGGGAGGGGGGGCAATGAGCAGTTCTTC. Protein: CASSPSVGSGRGGNEQFF.

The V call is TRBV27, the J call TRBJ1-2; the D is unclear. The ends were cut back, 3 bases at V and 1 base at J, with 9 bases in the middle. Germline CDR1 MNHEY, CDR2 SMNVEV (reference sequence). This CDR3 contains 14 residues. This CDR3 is CASSFLEGNYGYTF. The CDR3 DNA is TGTGCCAGCAGTTTCCTCGAGGGTAACTATGGCTACACCTTC.

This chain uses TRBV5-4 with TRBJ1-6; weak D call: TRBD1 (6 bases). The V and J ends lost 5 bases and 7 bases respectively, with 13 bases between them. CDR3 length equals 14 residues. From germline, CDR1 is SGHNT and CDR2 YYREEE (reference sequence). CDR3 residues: CASRNIQGNSPLHF. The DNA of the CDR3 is TGTGCCAGCAGGAACATACAGGGAAATTCACCCCTCCACTTT.

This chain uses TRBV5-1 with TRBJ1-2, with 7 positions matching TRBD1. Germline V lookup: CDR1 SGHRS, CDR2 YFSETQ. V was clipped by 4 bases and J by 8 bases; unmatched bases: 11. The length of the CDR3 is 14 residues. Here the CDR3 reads CASSVELQGRGYTF. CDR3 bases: TGCGCCAGCAGCGTAGAACTACAGGGGAGAGGCTACACCTTC.

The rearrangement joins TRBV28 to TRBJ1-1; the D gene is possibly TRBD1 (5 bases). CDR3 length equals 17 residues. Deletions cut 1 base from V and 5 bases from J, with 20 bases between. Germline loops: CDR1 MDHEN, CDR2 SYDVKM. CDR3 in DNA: TGTGCCAGCAGTTTATTACCGTGGCAGTTGGGGGGGACTGAAGCTTTCTTT. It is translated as CASSLLPWQLGGTEAFF.

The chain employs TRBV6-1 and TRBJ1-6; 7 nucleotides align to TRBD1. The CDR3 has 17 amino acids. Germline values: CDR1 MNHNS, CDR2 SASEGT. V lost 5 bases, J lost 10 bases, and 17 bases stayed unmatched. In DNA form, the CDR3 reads TGTGCCAGCAGTAAAGACAGGGAATCGGTCCCCTTGTCACCCCTCCACTTT. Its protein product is CASSKDRESVPLSPLHF.

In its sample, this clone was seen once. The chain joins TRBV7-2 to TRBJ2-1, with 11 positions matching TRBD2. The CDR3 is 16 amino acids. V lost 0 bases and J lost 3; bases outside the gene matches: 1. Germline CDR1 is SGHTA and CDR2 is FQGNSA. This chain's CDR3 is CASSLAGTSGYNEQFF. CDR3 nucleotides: TGTGCCAGCAGCTTAGCGGGGACTAGCGGCTACAATGAGCAGTTCTTC. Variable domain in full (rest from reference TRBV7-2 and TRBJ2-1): GAGVSQSPSNKVTEKGKDVELRCDPISGHTALYWYRQSLGQGLEFLIYFQGNSAPDKSGLPSDRFSAERTGGSVSTLTIQRTQQEDSAVYLCASSLAGTSGYNEQFFGPGTRLTVL.

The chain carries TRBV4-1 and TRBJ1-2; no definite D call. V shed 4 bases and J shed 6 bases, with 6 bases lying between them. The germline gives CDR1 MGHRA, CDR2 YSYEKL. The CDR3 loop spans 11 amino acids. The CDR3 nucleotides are TGCGCCAGCAGCCCCGGGAATGGCTACACCTTC. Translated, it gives CASSPGNGYTF.

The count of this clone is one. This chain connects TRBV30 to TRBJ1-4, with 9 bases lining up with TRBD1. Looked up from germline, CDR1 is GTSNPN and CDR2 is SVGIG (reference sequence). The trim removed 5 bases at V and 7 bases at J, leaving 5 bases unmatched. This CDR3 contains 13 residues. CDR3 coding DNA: TGTGCCTGGTCCGGGACAGGGACTGAAAAACTGTTTTTT. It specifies CAWSGTGTEKLFF. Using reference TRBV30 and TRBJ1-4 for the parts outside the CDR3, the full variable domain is SQTIHQWPATLVQPVGSPLSLECTVEGTSNPNLYWYRQAAGRGLQLLFYSVGIGQISSEVPQNLSASRPQDRQFILSSKKLLLSDSGFYLCAWSGTGTEKLFFGSGTQLSVL.

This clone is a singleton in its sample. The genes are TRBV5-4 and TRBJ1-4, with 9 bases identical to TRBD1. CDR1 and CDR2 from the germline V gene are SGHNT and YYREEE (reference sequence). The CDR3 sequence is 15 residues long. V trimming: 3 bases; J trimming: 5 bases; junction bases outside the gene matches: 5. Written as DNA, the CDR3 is TGTGCCAGCAGCTACCGGACAGGGGAAAATGAAAAACTGTTTTTT. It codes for CASSYRTGENEKLFF.

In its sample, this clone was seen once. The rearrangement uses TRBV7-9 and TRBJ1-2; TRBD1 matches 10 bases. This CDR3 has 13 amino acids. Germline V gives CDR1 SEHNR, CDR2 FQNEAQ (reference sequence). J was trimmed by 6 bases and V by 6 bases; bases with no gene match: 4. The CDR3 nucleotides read TGTGCCAGCAGACTTGGGACAGGGGATGGCTACACCTTC. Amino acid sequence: CASRLGTGDGYTF.

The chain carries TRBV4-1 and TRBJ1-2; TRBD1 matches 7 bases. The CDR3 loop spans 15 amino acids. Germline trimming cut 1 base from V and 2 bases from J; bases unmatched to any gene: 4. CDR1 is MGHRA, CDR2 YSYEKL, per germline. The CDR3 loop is CASSQGGGLNYGYTF. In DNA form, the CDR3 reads TGCGCCAGCAGCCAAGGAGGGGGCCTCAACTATGGCTACACCTTC.

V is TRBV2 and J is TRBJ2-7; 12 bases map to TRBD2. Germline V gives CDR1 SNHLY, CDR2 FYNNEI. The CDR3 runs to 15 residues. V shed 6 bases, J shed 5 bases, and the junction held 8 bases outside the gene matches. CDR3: CASRRTSGIPHEQYF. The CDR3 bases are TGTGCCAGCAGGCGGACTAGCGGGATCCCCCACGAGCAGTACTTC. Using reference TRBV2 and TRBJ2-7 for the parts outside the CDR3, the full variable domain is EPEVTQTPSHQVTQMGQEVILRCVPISNHLYFYWYRQILGQKVEFLVSFYNNEISEKSEIFDDQFSVERPDGSNFTLKIRSTKLEDSAMYFCASRRTSGIPHEQYFGPGTRLTVT.

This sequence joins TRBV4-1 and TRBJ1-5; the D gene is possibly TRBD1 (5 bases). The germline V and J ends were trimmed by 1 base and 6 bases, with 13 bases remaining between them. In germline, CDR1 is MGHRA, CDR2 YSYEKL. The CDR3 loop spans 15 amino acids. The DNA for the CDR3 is TGCGCCAGCAGCCAAGGGACACTCTACGGTCAGCCCCAGCATTTT. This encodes CASSQGTLYGQPQHF.

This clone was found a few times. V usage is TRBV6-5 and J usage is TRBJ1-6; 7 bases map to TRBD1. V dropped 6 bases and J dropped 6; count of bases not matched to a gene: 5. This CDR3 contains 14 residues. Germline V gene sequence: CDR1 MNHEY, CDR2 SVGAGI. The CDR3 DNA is TGTGCCAGCAGCTACGGGACAGCTAATTCACCCCTCCACTTT. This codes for CASSYGTANSPLHF.

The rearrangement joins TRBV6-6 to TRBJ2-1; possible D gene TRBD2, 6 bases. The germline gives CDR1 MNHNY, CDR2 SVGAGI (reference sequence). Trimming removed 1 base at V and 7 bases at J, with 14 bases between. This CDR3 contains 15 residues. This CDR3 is CASSYWGGRRNEQFF. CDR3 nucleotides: TGTGCCAGCAGTTACTGGGGAGGCCGCCGGAATGAGCAGTTCTTC.

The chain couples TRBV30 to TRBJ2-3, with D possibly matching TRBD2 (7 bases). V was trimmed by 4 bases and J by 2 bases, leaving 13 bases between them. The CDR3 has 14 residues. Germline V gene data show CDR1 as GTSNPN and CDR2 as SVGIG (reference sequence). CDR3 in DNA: TGTGCCTGGACCGAGGGGGGGGCCACAGATACGCAGTATTTT. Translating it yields CAWTEGGATDTQYF.

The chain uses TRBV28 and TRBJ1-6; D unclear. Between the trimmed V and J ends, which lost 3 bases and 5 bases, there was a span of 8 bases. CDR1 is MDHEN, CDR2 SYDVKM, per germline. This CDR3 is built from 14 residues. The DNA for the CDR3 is TGTGCCAGCAGTTTTTACACTAATAATTCACCCCTCCACTTT. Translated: CASSFYTNNSPLHF.

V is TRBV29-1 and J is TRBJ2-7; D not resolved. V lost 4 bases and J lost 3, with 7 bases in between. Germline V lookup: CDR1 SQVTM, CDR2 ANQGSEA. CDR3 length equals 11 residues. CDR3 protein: CSVAQHYEQYF. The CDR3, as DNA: TGCAGCGTTGCACAGCACTACGAGCAGTACTTC.

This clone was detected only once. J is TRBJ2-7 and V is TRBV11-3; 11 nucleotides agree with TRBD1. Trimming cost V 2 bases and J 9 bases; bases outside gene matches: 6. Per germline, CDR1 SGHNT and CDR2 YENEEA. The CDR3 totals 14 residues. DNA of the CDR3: TGTGCCAGCAGCTTAAGCGGACAGGGGGCCTTGCAGTACTTC. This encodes CASSLSGQGALQYF.

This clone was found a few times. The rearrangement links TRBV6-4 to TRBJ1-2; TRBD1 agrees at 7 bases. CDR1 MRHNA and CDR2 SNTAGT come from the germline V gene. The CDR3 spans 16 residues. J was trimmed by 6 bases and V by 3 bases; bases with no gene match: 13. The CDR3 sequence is CASSESPEGAPHGYTF. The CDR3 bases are TGTGCCAGCAGTGAATCCCCGGAGGGGGCGCCGCATGGCTACACCTTC.

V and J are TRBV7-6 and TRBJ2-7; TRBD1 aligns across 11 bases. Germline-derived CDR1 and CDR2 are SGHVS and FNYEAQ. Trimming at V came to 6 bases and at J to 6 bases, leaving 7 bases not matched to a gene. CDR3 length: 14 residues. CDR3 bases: TGTGCCAGCAGTCCGGGGACAGGGGGGCGCGAGCAGTACTTC. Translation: CASSPGTGGREQYF.

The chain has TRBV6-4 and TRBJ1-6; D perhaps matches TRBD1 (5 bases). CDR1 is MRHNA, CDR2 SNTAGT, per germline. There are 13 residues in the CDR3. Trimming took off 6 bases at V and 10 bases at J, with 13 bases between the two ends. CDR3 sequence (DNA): TGTGCCAGCAGCCGGGACTCTGACTCACCCCTCCACTTT. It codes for CASSRDSDSPLHF.

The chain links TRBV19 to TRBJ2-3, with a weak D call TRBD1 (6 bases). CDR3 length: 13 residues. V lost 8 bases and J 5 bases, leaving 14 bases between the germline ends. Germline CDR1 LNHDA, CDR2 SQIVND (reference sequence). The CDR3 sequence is CASRTVPGDTQYF. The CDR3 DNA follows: TGTGCCAGTCGGACAGTGCCCGGAGATACGCAGTATTTT.

This CDR3 reads CASSTRPLRGELFF. The DNA for the CDR3 is TGTGCCAGTAGCACGAGGCCTCTACGGGGGGAGCTGTTTTTT. The chain combines TRBV19 with TRBJ2-2; no definite D call. The germline gives CDR1 LNHDA, CDR2 SQIVND (reference sequence). The CDR3 loop spans 14 amino acids. Trimming stripped 6 bases from V and 8 bases from J, with 16 bases between.